This T cell receptor beta chain stems from a study of T cells in localized non-small cell lung cancer. Generated by immunoSEQ multiplex PCR, the TCRdb table keeps only in-frame clones and is missing some. Among 60,000 or so clones listed, roughly 81% were seen once. A remark on this clone: The target antigen is unknown.

Study-level results: Because researchers sequenced only one region of the tumor, heterogeneity is still possible. Blood T cell density predicted longer survival; adjacent-lung clonality, shorter. Turning up in adjacent lung were a median around 50 of the top 100 tumor clones.

The material was PBMCs, obtained before any cancer treatment. This receptor was taken from a man aged 40 to 69 with stage II lung adenocarcinoma.

The CDR3 nucleotides read TGTGCCAGCAGCTTCCTGGATCGGGGTGAGCAGTTCTTC. Its translation: CASSFLDRGEQFF. V gene TRBV7-2 combines with J gene TRBJ2-1; D is perhaps TRBD2 (5 bases). Trimming left V 3 bases short and J 9 bases short, with 12 bases between. Germline CDR1 reads SGHTA; CDR2 reads FQGNSA. The CDR3 sequence is 13 residues long.